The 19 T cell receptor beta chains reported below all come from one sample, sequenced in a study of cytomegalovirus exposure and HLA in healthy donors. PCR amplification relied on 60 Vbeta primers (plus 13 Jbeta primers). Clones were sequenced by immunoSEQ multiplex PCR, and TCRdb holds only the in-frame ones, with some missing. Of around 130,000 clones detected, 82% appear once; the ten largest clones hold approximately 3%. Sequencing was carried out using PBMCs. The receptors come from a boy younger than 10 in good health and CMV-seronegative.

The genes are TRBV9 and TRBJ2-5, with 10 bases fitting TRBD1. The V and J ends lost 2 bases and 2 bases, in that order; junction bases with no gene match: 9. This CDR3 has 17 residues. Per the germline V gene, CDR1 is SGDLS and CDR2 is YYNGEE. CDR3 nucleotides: TGTGCCAGCAGCGTTTTCCCCGGGACAGGGGCGCAAGAGACCCAGTACTTC. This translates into CASSVFPGTGAQETQYF.

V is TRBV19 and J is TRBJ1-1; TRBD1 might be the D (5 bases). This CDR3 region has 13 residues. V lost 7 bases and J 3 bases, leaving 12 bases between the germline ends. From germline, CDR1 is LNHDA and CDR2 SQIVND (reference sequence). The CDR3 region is CASTPGGDTEAFF. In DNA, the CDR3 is TGTGCCAGTACCCCGGGGGGGGACACTGAAGCTTTCTTT.

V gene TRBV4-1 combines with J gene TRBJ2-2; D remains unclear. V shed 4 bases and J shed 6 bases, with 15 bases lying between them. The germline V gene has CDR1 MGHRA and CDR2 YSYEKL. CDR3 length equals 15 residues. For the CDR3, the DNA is TGCGCCAGCAGCCCCCGACTCCGTCGGCCCGGGGAGCTGTTTTTT. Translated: CASSPRLRRPGELFF.

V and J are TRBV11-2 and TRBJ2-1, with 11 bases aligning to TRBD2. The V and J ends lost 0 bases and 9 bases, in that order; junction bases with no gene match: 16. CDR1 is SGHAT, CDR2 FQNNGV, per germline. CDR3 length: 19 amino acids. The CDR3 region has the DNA TGTGCCAGCAGCTTAGATATTTTAGGACTAGCGGGCCGCTCGGGTGAGCAGTTCTTC. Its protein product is CASSLDILGLAGRSGEQFF.

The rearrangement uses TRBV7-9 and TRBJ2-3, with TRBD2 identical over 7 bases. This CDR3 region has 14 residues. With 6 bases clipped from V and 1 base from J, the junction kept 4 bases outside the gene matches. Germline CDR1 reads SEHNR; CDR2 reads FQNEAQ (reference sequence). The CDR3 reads CASRERDGTDTQYF. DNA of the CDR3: TGTGCCAGCAGGGAGCGGGATGGCACAGATACGCAGTATTTT.

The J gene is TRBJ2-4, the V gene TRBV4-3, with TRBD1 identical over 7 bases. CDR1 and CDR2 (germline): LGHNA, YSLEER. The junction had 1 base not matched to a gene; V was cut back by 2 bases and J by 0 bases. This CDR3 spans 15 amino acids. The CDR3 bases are TGCGCCAGCAGCCAAAACAGGGGAGCCAAAAACATTCAGTACTTC. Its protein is CASSQNRGAKNIQYF.

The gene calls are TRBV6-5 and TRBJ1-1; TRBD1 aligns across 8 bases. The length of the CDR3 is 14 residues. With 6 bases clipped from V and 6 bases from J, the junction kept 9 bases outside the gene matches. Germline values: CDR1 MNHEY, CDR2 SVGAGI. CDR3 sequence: CASRKTGAGPEAFF. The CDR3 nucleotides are TGTGCCAGCAGGAAGACAGGGGCCGGCCCTGAAGCTTTCTTT.

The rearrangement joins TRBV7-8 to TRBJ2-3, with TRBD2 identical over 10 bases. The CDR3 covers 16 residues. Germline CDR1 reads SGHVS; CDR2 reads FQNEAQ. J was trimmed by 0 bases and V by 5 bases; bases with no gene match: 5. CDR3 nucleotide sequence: TGTGCCAGCAGCCCTGGACTAGCGGCTAGCACAGATACGCAGTATTTT. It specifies CASSPGLAASTDTQYF.

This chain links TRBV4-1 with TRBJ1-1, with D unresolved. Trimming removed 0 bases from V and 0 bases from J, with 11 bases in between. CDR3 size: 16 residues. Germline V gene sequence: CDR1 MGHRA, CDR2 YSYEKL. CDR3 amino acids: CASSQDYQVMNTEAFF. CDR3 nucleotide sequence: TGCGCCAGCAGCCAAGATTACCAGGTAATGAACACTGAAGCTTTCTTT.

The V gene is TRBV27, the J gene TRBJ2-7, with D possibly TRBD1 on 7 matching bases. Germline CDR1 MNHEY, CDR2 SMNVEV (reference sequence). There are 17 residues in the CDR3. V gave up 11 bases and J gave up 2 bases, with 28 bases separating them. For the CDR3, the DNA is TGTGCCTCAGGGGGAGGTCACGTTGTGCCCATTCCCTACGAGCAGTACTTC. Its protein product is CASGGGHVVPIPYEQYF.

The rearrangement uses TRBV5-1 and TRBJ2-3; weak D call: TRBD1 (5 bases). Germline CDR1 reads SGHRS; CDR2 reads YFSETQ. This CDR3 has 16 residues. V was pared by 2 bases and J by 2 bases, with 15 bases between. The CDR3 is CASSLGAGIHTDTQYF. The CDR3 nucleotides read TGCGCCAGCAGCTTAGGGGCAGGGATACACACAGATACGCAGTATTTT.

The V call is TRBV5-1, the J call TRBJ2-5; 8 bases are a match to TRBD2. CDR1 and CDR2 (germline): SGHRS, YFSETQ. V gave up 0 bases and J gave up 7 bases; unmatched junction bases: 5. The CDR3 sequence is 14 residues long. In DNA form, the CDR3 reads TGCGCCAGCAGCTTGGACAGCGGGAGTGGGACCCAGTACTTC. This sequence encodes CASSLDSGSGTQYF.

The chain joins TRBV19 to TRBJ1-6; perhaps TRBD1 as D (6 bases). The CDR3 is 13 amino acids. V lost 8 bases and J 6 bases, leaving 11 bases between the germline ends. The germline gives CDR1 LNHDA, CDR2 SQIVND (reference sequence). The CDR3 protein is CASSGQTNSPLHF. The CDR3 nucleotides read TGTGCCAGTTCCGGACAGACTAATTCACCCCTCCACTTT.

CDR3 bases: TGCGCCAGCAGCCAGGCCTTGGCGGGGGGGGTGTACTTC. This encodes CASSQALAGGVYF. The chain combines TRBV4-3 with TRBJ2-7, with TRBD2 identical over 9 bases. Germline CDR1 LGHNA, CDR2 YSLEER. The CDR3 consists of 13 residues. Trimming took 3 bases from V and 12 from J; bases not matched to a gene: 9.

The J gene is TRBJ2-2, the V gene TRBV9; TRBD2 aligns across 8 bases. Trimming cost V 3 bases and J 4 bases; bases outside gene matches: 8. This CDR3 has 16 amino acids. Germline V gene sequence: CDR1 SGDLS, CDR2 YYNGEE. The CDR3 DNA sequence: TGTGCCAGCAGCGCCTTCGGGGGGGCTGTCACCGGGGAGCTGTTTTTT. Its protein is CASSAFGGAVTGELFF.

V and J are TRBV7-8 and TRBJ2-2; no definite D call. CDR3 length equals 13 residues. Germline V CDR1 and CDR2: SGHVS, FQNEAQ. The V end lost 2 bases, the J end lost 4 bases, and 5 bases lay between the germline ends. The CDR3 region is CASSLILTGELFF. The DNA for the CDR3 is TGTGCCAGCAGCTTAATCCTCACCGGGGAGCTGTTTTTT. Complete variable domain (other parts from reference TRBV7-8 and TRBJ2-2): GAGVSQSPRYKVAKRGQDVALRCDPISGHVSLFWYQQALGQGPEFLTYFQNEAQLDKSGLPSDRFFAERPEGSVSTLKIQRTQQEDSAVYLCASSLILTGELFFGEGSRLTVL.

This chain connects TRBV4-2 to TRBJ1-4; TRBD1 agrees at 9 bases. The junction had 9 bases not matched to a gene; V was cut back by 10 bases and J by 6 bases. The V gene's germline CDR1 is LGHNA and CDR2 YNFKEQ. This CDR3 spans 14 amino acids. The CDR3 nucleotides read TGTGCCACCTGCCCGGGACAGGGCCATGAAAAACTGTTTTTT. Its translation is CATCPGQGHEKLFF.

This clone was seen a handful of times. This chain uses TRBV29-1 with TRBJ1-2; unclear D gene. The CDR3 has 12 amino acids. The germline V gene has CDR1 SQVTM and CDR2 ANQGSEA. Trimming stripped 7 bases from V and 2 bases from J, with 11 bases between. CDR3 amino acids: CSALSRNYGYTF. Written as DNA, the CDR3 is TGCAGCGCCCTCAGCAGGAACTATGGCTACACCTTC.

The CDR3 spells CASSLGHFMNTEAFF. The CDR3 DNA is TGTGCCAGCAGCTTGGGACATTTCATGAACACTGAAGCTTTCTTT. This chain connects TRBV5-8 to TRBJ1-1, with D hard to call. CDR1 is SGHTS and CDR2 is YDEGEE in the germline V gene. The CDR3 loop spans 15 amino acids. V was pared by 0 bases and J by 0 bases, with 9 bases between.